Listed below are T cell receptor beta chains from one sample, sequenced in a study of blood T cell repertoires in COVID-19. Libraries were prepared by immunoSEQ multiplex PCR; TCRdb keeps only in-frame clonotypes and omits some of them. The table has around 190,000 clones, roughly 84% seen once. Sequencing input: PBMCs or T cells enriched from blood (not recorded which). These receptor sequences come from a young woman who had been exposed to COVID-19. Both conserved end residues are part of each CDR3. The D gene is left open where the match is weak. Rows may omit the clone size; those that give it use once, few, many or a size class.

v_call	j_call	d_call	clone_size	cdr3_aa	cdr3_nt
TRBV6-4	TRBJ2-2	TRBD1	NA	CASLAGGDGELFF	TGTGCCAGCTTGGCAGGGGGTGACGGGGAGCTGTTTTTT
TRBV2	TRBJ1-2	NA	NA	CASSHPGGLNGYTF	TGTGCCAGCAGTCACCCCGGAGGGTTGAATGGCTACACCTTC
TRBV6-6	TRBJ2-2	TRBD1	NA	CASSYTGTGPTGELFF	TGTGCCAGCAGTTATACAGGGACAGGGCCCACCGGGGAGCTGTTTTTT
TRBV7-2	TRBJ2-7	NA	NA	CASSSFGGGLSYEQYF	TGTGCCAGCAGCTCCTTTGGCGGGGGCCTCTCCTACGAGCAGTACTTC
TRBV13	TRBJ1-1	TRBD1	once	CASSLRTGDTEAFF	TGTGCCAGCAGCCTTCGGACAGGGGACACTGAAGCTTTCTTT
TRBV5-6	TRBJ1-4	NA	NA	CASSFTIATNEKLFF	TGTGCCAGCAGCTTTACAATTGCAACTAATGAAAAACTGTTTTTT
TRBV20-1	TRBJ2-1	NA	NA	CSGPTNGEQFF	TGCAGTGGGCCCACTAACGGGGAGCAGTTCTTC
TRBV19	TRBJ1-4	NA	NA	CASSHYGRDGEKLFF	TGTGCCAGTAGCCATTATGGGCGGGATGGCGAAAAACTGTTTTTT
TRBV11-2	TRBJ2-7	TRBD1	NA	CASSLDRAGGSYEQYF	TGTGCCAGCAGCTTAGATCGAGCAGGGGGTTCCTACGAGCAGTACTTC
TRBV7-2	TRBJ2-7	TRBD1	NA	CASSLARDRVNEQYF	TGTGCCAGCAGCTTAGCCCGGGACAGGGTCAACGAGCAGTACTTC
TRBV7-3	TRBJ2-2	TRBD2	NA	CASSQGLAGGTGELFF	TGTGCCAGCAGCCAAGGACTAGCGGGGGGCACCGGGGAGCTGTTTTTT
TRBV25-1	TRBJ1-1	NA	NA	CASSESRGTRLAFF	TGTGCCAGCAGTGAATCTAGGGGGACCCGTCTGGCTTTCTTT
TRBV18	TRBJ1-1	NA	NA	CASSPTIGAEAFF	TGTGCCAGCTCACCGACAATCGGCGCTGAAGCTTTCTTT
TRBV3-1/TRBV3-2	TRBJ1-1	NA	few	CASSQTAYTEAFF	TGTGCCAGCAGCCAAACAGCTTACACTGAAGCTTTCTTT
TRBV9	TRBJ2-7	TRBD1	few	CASSPRGTAYYEQYF	TGTGCCAGCAGCCCCCGAGGGACAGCCTACTACGAGCAGTACTTC
TRBV27	TRBJ2-7	TRBD2	NA	CASSLSLAGGEPYEQYF	TGTGCCAGCAGTTTATCGTTGGCGGGAGGGGAACCCTACGAGCAGTACTTC
TRBV25-1	TRBJ1-1	NA	NA	CASSEGGEFTEAFF	TGTGCCAGCAGTGAAGGCGGGGAATTCACTGAAGCTTTCTTT
TRBV9	TRBJ2-5	NA	NA	CASSGDPKRETQYF	TGTGCCAGCAGCGGAGACCCAAAGCGGGAGACCCAGTACTTC
TRBV12-3/TRBV12-4	TRBJ1-1	NA	NA	CASSLTTVEAFF	TGTGCCAGCAGTTTAACGACAGTTGAAGCTTTCTTT
TRBV4-3	TRBJ1-4	NA	NA	CASSQDGGGPRGLFF	TGCGCCAGCAGCCAAGACGGGGGAGGGCCTCGGGGACTGTTTTTT
TRBV23-1	TRBJ1-1	NA	NA	CASSSAVTTGLGTEAFF	TGCGCCAGCTCGAGCGCGGTAACAACAGGGTTGGGGACTGAAGCTTTCTTT
TRBV2	TRBJ2-3	TRBD1	few	CASSENRGTDTQYF	TGTGCCAGCAGTGAAAACAGGGGAACCGATACGCAGTATTTT
TRBV3-1/TRBV3-2	TRBJ2-5	NA	NA	CASSQDWPGEETQYF	TGTGCCAGCAGCCAAGATTGGCCAGGCGAAGAGACCCAGTACTTC
TRBV27	TRBJ2-5	NA	few	CASSYSGRRETQYF	TGTGCCAGCAGTTACAGCGGTAGGAGAGAGACCCAGTACTTC
TRBV10-3	TRBJ2-7	NA	NA	CAIRDSYEQYF	TGTGCCATCAGAGACAGCTACGAGCAGTACTTC
TRBV18	TRBJ1-4	NA	NA	CASSPDPRGIEKLFF	TGTGCCAGCTCACCAGATCCGAGGGGGATCGAAAAACTGTTTTTT
TRBV4-3	TRBJ2-5	TRBD1	NA	CASSQRTGHQETQYF	TGCGCCAGCAGCCAGCGGACAGGGCACCAAGAGACCCAGTACTTC
TRBV6-5	TRBJ1-5	TRBD1	NA	CASSYSQGANQPQHF	TGTGCCAGCAGTTACTCCCAGGGGGCGAATCAGCCCCAGCATTTT
TRBV19	TRBJ2-7	TRBD1	NA	CASSIVGQGNYEQYF	TGTGCCAGTAGTATCGTGGGACAGGGGAACTACGAGCAGTACTTC
TRBV5-6	TRBJ1-4	NA	few	CASSLEGKGANEKLFF	TGTGCCAGCAGCTTGGAAGGGAAGGGGGCTAATGAAAAACTGTTTTTT
TRBV7-2	TRBJ2-1	TRBD1	NA	CASSLVGRTGTGAYNEQFF	TGTGCCAGCAGCTTAGTAGGGCGAACCGGGACAGGGGCGTACAATGAGCAGTTCTTC
TRBV19	TRBJ2-7	TRBD2	few	CASSDLTQLTSGGRYEQYF	TGTGCCAGTAGTGACCTCACTCAGTTGACTAGCGGGGGGAGGTACGAGCAGTACTTC
TRBV20-1	TRBJ2-1	NA	once	CSADNEQFF	TGCAGTGCCGACAATGAGCAGTTCTTC
TRBV27	TRBJ2-3	TRBD2	NA	CASSKRRGASTDTQYF	TGTGCCAGCAGCAAACGGCGGGGGGCGAGCACAGATACGCAGTATTTT
TRBV10-3	TRBJ1-1	TRBD1	NA	CAISRGQDTEAFF	TGTGCCATCAGCCGGGGACAGGACACTGAAGCTTTCTTT
TRBV18	TRBJ1-2	TRBD1	NA	CASSPRQGRGEDGYTF	TGTGCCAGCTCACCTAGACAGGGGCGGGGAGAAGATGGCTACACCTTC
TRBV7-8	TRBJ2-7	TRBD1	NA	CASSHGQGTYEQYF	TGTGCCAGCAGCCACGGACAGGGGACGTACGAGCAGTACTTC
TRBV7-9	TRBJ1-4	TRBD1	NA	CASSVGTATNEKLFF	TGTGCCAGCAGCGTCGGGACAGCAACTAATGAAAAACTGTTTTTT
TRBV5-1	TRBJ2-1	NA	NA	CASSLRRGLYNEQFF	TGCGCCAGCAGCTTGCGGCGGGGGCTCTACAATGAGCAGTTCTTC
TRBV7-9	TRBJ2-1	TRBD2	NA	CASSPTGTREFF	TGTGCCAGCAGCCCTACCGGGACTAGAGAGTTCTTC
TRBV18	TRBJ2-7	TRBD1	few	CASSPQAGGAYEQYF	TGTGCCAGCTCACCACAGGCAGGGGGAGCCTACGAGCAGTACTTC
TRBV9	TRBJ2-7	TRBD1	NA	CASSVDRDYEQYF	TGTGCCAGCAGCGTGGACAGGGACTACGAGCAGTACTTC
TRBV11-2	TRBJ2-3	NA	NA	CASSRTWRDTDTQYF	TGTGCCAGCAGCCGGACCTGGAGGGACACAGATACGCAGTATTTT
TRBV19	TRBJ1-4	NA	NA	CASRREGLGEKLFF	TGTGCCAGTAGACGGGAGGGTCTTGGTGAAAAACTGTTTTTT
TRBV18	TRBJ2-5	TRBD2	NA	CASSPRASGPYQETQYF	TGTGCCAGCTCACCACGAGCTAGCGGGCCGTACCAAGAGACCCAGTACTTC
TRBV6-5	TRBJ2-1	NA	NA	CASSYGGTTYNEQFF	TGTGCCAGCAGTTACGGGGGGACGACCTACAATGAGCAGTTCTTC
TRBV3-1/TRBV3-2	TRBJ2-7	NA	NA	CASSLGSYEQYF	TGTGCCAGCAGCCTTGGGAGCTACGAGCAGTACTTC
TRBV9	TRBJ1-1	NA	NA	CASSRQGLNTEAFF	TGTGCCAGCAGCCGTCAGGGGCTGAACACTGAAGCTTTCTTT
TRBV18	TRBJ1-2	NA	NA	CASSRGGALRGYTF	TGTGCCAGCTCACGGGGGGGGGCCCTTCGGGGCTACACCTTC
TRBV27	TRBJ1-1	TRBD1	NA	CASSFLAGGPNTEAFF	TGTGCCAGCAGTTTTCTCGCAGGGGGCCCCAACACTGAAGCTTTCTTT
TRBV3-1/TRBV3-2	TRBJ1-1	NA	NA	CASSIRRGSEAFF	TGTGCCAGCAGCATCCGAAGGGGGTCCGAAGCTTTCTTT
TRBV7-3	TRBJ1-2	TRBD1	few	CASSPQSGQGIGGYTF	TGTGCCAGCAGCCCACAATCCGGACAGGGGATTGGTGGCTACACCTTC
TRBV19	TRBJ1-1	TRBD1	NA	CASSIALGQGITEAFF	TGTGCCAGTAGTATAGCCCTAGGACAGGGAATCACTGAAGCTTTCTTT
TRBV6-5	TRBJ1-1	TRBD1	once	CASRAGDRMNTEAFF	TGTGCCAGCAGAGCCGGGGACAGAATGAACACTGAAGCTTTCTTT
TRBV2	TRBJ2-7	TRBD1	NA	CASSPGQGNYEQYF	TGTGCCAGCAGTCCGGGACAGGGTAACTACGAGCAGTACTTC